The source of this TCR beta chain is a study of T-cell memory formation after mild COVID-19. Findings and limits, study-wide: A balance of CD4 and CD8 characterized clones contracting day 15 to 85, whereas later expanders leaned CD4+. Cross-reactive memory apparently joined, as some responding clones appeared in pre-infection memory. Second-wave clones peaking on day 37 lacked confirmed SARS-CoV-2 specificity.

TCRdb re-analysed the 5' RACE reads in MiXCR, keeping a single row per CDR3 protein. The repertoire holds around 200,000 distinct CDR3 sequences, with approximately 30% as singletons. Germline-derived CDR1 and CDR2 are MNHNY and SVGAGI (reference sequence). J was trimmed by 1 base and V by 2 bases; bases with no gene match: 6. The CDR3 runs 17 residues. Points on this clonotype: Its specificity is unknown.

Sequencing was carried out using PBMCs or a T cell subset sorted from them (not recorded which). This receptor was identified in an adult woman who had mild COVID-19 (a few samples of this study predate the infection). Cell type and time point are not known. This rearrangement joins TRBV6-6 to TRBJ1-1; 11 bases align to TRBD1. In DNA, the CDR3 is TGTGCCAGCAGTTACACCGGGACAGGGGGGGCGAACACTGAAGCTTTCTTT. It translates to CASSYTGTGGANTEAFF.